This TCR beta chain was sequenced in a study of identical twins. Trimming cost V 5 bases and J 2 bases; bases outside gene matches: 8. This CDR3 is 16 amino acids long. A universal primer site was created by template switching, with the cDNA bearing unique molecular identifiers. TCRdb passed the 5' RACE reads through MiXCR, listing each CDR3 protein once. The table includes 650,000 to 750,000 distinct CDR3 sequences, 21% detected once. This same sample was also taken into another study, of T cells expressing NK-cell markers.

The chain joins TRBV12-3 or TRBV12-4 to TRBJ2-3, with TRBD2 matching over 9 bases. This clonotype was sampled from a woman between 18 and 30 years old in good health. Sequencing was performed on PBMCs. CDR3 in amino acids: CASSVTSGDLTDTQYF. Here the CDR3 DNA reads TGTGCCAGCAGTGTGACTAGCGGAGACCTCACAGATACGCAGTATTTT.